Sequencing of this T cell receptor beta chain was carried out in a study of T cell repertoires in cytomegalovirus infection (dated by TCRdb to about 2019). Notes on the research overall: The peptide stimulations were aimed at well-studied HLA-B-restricted epitopes as well as recently identified HLA-C-restricted CMV epitopes, whose presentation resists viral immunomodulation. Donor HLA type was relevant to the analysis, as public TCR beta signatures indicated carriage of CMV infection together with the matching HLA type. What the work shows at the level of the full study, not this receptor alone: In both this cohort and an independent roughly 350-donor cohort, the cumulative frequency of public TCR beta family members distinguished carriers of CMV infection plus the relevant HLA type. The ex vivo response was dominated by HLA-C-restricted CMV-specific TCR beta clonotypes, which also provided the single most frequent clonotype in two of eight donors.

The run used an Illumina HiSeq 1500. TCRdb took the public reads, trimmed them with fastp at Q25, ran MiXCR for clone calling and kept in-frame beta chains. Each record represents a unique CDR3 protein, reported with the most common genes and DNA among its rows. The sample table lists roughly 80,000 distinct CDR3 sequences, 35% to 50% of them with a count of one. The top ten clones comprise 85% to 95% of the sample. Of note for this clonotype: Its antigen is not yet known. No much larger clone is present one base from it, and per-base qualities are unavailable.

The treatment or condition label of this sample denotes: in vitro stimulation with specific CMV peptide epitopes to enrich CMV-specific T cells. As encoded in the germline V gene, CDR1 is SGHVS while CDR2 is FNYEAQ. CDR3 length: 13 amino acids, cysteine to phenylalanine. Kept here is only the CDR3 DNA, which spans 39 bases and is read in frame from base 1. The chain is assembled from TRBV7-6 and TRBJ1-5; tentative D gene TRBD1, with 5 bases matching. The material sequenced was CD8+ T cells from cultured PBMCs, taken from culture after CMV antigen stimulation. The sequence was obtained from a human donor in good health (CMV status not recorded). Some clones in this sample may be carry-over from other donors' samples. Read as DNA, the sequence is TGTGCGGTACAAGGGGTGTCCAATCAGCCCCAGCATTTT. Translated, this is CAVQGVSNQPQHF.